The 20 T cell receptor beta chains reported below all come from one sample, sequenced in a study of ipilimumab plus nivolumab after autologous stem cell transplantation. TCRdb keeps only in-frame clones here, not all; method: immunoSEQ multiplex PCR. The table has approximately 20,000 clones, 77% seen once. This specimen was PBMCs, taken in a trial of ipilimumab plus nivolumab as post-transplant consolidation. The origin of the receptors is a male donor with diffuse large B-cell lymphoma.

J is TRBJ1-5 and V is TRBV7-8; D is possibly TRBD1 (6 bases). V was shortened by 5 bases and J by 3 bases, with 14 bases between the two germline ends. The CDR3 is 15 residues long. CDR1 SGHVS and CDR2 FQNEAQ come from the germline V gene. In nucleotides, the CDR3 is TGTGCCAGCAGCGCCACGGGGGCCAACAATCAGCCCCAGCATTTT. It is translated as CASSATGANNQPQHF.

This clone has a handful of counts. The rearrangement links TRBV27 to TRBJ2-5; TRBD2 matches at 13 bases. CDR1 is MNHEY, CDR2 SMNVEV, per germline (reference sequence). The junction had 5 bases not matched to a gene; V was cut back by 4 bases and J by 9 bases. This CDR3 has 14 residues. The CDR3 loop is CASSSGLAGVSQYF. The DNA for the CDR3 is TGTGCCAGCAGTTCAGGACTAGCGGGGGTGTCCCAGTACTTC.

The genes are TRBV9 and TRBJ2-7, with unresolved D. Trimming pared 4 bases from V and 2 bases from J, leaving 10 bases between. The CDR3 has 13 amino acids. The germline CDR1 and CDR2 sequences are SGDLS and YYNGEE. CDR3 loop: CASSPGETYEQYF. CDR3 DNA sequence: TGTGCCAGCAGCCCCGGAGAGACCTACGAGCAGTACTTC.

As DNA, the CDR3 is TGTGCCAGTAGTATTCGAAGGGGAGGGTCAGATACGCAGTATTTT. This encodes CASSIRRGGSDTQYF. The chain uses TRBV19 and TRBJ2-3, with TRBD2 matching 7 bases. After removal of 3 bases from V and 4 bases from J, the junction contained 7 bases not matched to a gene. CDR1 and CDR2 from the germline V gene are LNHDA and SQIVND (reference sequence). This CDR3 has 15 amino acids.

The rearrangement joins TRBV19 to TRBJ1-2; D gene uncertain. Germline values: CDR1 LNHDA, CDR2 SQIVND (reference sequence). This CDR3 has 14 amino acids. Trimming took 7 bases from V and 4 from J, leaving 16 bases between them. CDR3 region: CASTPTERGYGYTF. For the CDR3, the DNA is TGTGCCAGTACCCCGACGGAACGGGGCTATGGCTACACCTTC.

The J gene is TRBJ2-7, the V gene TRBV7-2, with 8 bases that match TRBD1. The germline V gene encodes CDR1 SGHTA and CDR2 FQGNSA. Trimming took 0 bases from V and 2 from J; bases not matched to a gene: 6. The CDR3 has 16 residues. This CDR3 is CASSLAFDRGPYEQYF. The DNA of the CDR3 is TGTGCCAGCAGCTTAGCGTTTGACAGGGGACCCTACGAGCAGTACTTC.

The chain is built from TRBV6-5 and TRBJ1-2; 7 bases line up with TRBD1. CDR3 length: 14 residues. CDR1 is MNHEY and CDR2 is SVGAGI in the germline V gene. V shed 5 bases and J 8 bases; nucleotides not matched to a gene: 11. The CDR3 nucleotides read TGTGCCAGCAGTATTACCACAGGGGCCAGCGGCTACACCTTC. Its translation is CASSITTGASGYTF.

The CDR3 is CATSRGQEGGYTF. The CDR3 DNA is TGTGCCACCAGCAGAGGACAGGAAGGTGGCTACACCTTC. The chain couples TRBV15 to TRBJ1-2; perhaps TRBD1 as D (6 bases). CDR1 is LNHNV, CDR2 YYDKDF, per germline (reference sequence). The length of the CDR3 is 13 residues. Trimming shortened V by 1 base and J by 7 bases, and 10 bases separated the two germline ends.

The CDR3 sequence: CASSLGQYNEQFF. The CDR3 nucleotides are TGTGCCAGCAGCTTAGGGCAGTACAATGAGCAGTTCTTC. The chain combines TRBV7-9 with TRBJ2-1; D is unclear. The germline V gene has CDR1 SEHNR and CDR2 FQNEAQ (reference sequence). There are 13 residues in the CDR3. Trimming cost V 1 base and J 4 bases, with 5 bases left between them.

The V call is TRBV19, the J call TRBJ1-4, with 12 positions matching TRBD1. The V and J ends lost 3 bases and 3 bases, in that order; junction bases with no gene match: 5. The CDR3 extends over 17 amino acids. Looked up from germline, CDR1 is LNHDA and CDR2 is SQIVND (reference sequence). The chain's CDR3 is CASSIGTGGASNEKLFF. In DNA form, the CDR3 reads TGTGCCAGTAGTATCGGGACAGGGGGCGCATCTAATGAAAAACTGTTTTTT.

The rearrangement uses TRBV5-6 and TRBJ1-5; D gene ambiguous. CDR3 length: 13 amino acids. CDR1 and CDR2 from the germline V gene are SGHDT and YYEEEE. V was trimmed by 2 bases and J by 9 bases, leaving 12 bases between them. The CDR3: CASSFSVEGPQHF. The CDR3 DNA reads TGTGCCAGCAGCTTTAGTGTGGAGGGGCCCCAGCATTTT.

This clone was observed a handful of times. This rearrangement joins TRBV5-1 to TRBJ2-2; D remains unclear. Trimming took 4 bases from V and 0 from J, leaving 7 bases between them. From germline, CDR1 is SGHRS and CDR2 YFSETQ. The CDR3 length is 14 residues. The CDR3 DNA is TGCGCCAGCAGCCAGCTAGCGAACACCGGGGAGCTGTTTTTT. The encoded protein is CASSQLANTGELFF.

The J gene is TRBJ1-2, the V gene TRBV28; D not certain. The germline gives CDR1 MDHEN, CDR2 SYDVKM. This CDR3 contains 14 residues. Between the trimmed V and J ends, which lost 2 bases and 0 bases, there was a span of 7 bases. The CDR3 protein is CASSLNPANYGYTF. CDR3 sequence (DNA): TGTGCCAGCAGTTTAAACCCGGCTAACTATGGCTACACCTTC.

By share of the sample, this clone is medium-sized. This rearrangement joins TRBV6-1 to TRBJ2-7; a possible D gene is TRBD2 (5 bases). Trimming took off 4 bases at V and 9 bases at J, with 16 bases between the two ends. CDR3 length: 13 amino acids. The germline CDR1 and CDR2 sequences are MNHNS and SASEGT. The CDR3 coding sequence is TGTGCCAGCAGTGCCGGCGGACCCAGCGGGCAGTACTTC. Its protein product is CASSAGGPSGQYF.

The V and J genes are TRBV2 and TRBJ2-1, with 12 nucleotides matching TRBD1. The CDR3 extends over 15 amino acids. Trimming took 6 bases from V and 4 from J; bases not matched to a gene: 4. Germline V gene data show CDR1 as SNHLY and CDR2 as FYNNEI. CDR3 loop: CASRQGQGAYNEQFF. CDR3 in DNA: TGTGCCAGCAGGCAGGGACAGGGGGCGTACAATGAGCAGTTCTTC.

The J gene is TRBJ2-3, the V gene TRBV29-1; either TRBD1 or TRBD2 may supply D (5 bases each). Germline-derived CDR1 and CDR2 are SQVTM and ANQGSEA. The CDR3 totals 13 residues. Trimming cost V 7 bases and J 2 bases, with 13 bases left between them. The CDR3 protein is CSGGTAITDTQYF. CDR3 in DNA: TGCAGCGGAGGGACCGCTATCACAGATACGCAGTATTTT.

The chain combines TRBV6-4 with TRBJ1-6, with 9 bases lining up with TRBD1. Germline trimming cut 6 bases from V and 7 bases from J; bases unmatched to any gene: 10. There are 16 residues in the CDR3. CDR1 and CDR2 from the germline V gene are MRHNA and SNTAGT. This CDR3 is CASRDYYRGPNSPLHF. CDR3 bases: TGTGCCAGCAGAGATTATTACAGGGGGCCAAATTCACCCCTCCACTTT.

The V call is TRBV28, the J call TRBJ2-1, with 9 bases identical to TRBD1. The CDR3 runs to 14 residues. Germline trimming cut 4 bases from V and 9 bases from J; bases unmatched to any gene: 7. From germline, CDR1 is MDHEN and CDR2 SYDVKM. CDR3 in DNA: TGTGCCAGCAGTTACCGGGACAGGGCCCGTGAGCAGTTCTTC. Translating gives CASSYRDRAREQFF.

The chain recombines TRBV19 with TRBJ2-1; no clear D. V was shortened by 6 bases and J by 8 bases, with 17 bases between the two germline ends. Per the germline V gene, CDR1 is LNHDA and CDR2 is SQIVND (reference sequence). The CDR3 is made up of 14 amino acids. CDR3 sequence: CASSMMYSNDEQFF. The CDR3 nucleotides read TGTGCCAGTAGCATGATGTACTCAAACGATGAGCAGTTCTTC.

The chain links TRBV13 to TRBJ2-7; TRBD1 might be the D (5 bases). Between the trimmed V and J ends, which lost 0 bases and 7 bases, there was a span of 13 bases. The CDR3 is 14 residues long. Germline V gene data show CDR1 as PRHDT and CDR2 as FYEKMQ (reference sequence). CDR3: CASSLGLAGWEQYF. The CDR3 DNA sequence: TGTGCCAGCAGCTTAGGTCTTGCAGGGTGGGAGCAGTACTTC.